This T cell receptor beta chain was identified during a study of blood T cell repertoires in COVID-19 (dated by TCRdb to 2020 to 2022). Study-level background: Collaborator samples came from the United States, Italy and Spain and covered acute and convalescent phases of COVID-19. The sample metadata nearly always contained a de-identified subject ID, COVID-19 status, age in years and sex. The repertoires were made available in a free public database intended to serve as a resource for research on the immune response to SARS-CoV-2. Samples came from the ongoing ImmuneRACE study (first 160 participants) plus 1,254 subjects from 6 global collaborators. Deeply sampled blood TCRbeta repertoires from subjects exposed to, actively infected with, or recovered from COVID-19 were included in the dataset. The prospective study material was composed of cDNA or gDNA derived from T cells, B-cell-depleted T cells, or PBMCs. Where HLA class I and class II types were available, the types were taken from metadata supplied by the sample provider, not from assay-based typing.

Based on the germline V gene, the CDR1 and CDR2 sequences are MNHEY and SVGAGI. For this chain, trimming is 5 bases at the V end and 4 bases at the J end, and the number of junction bases without a gene match is 6. The CDR3, from cysteine to phenylalanine, totals 15 residues. This entry keeps only the CDR3 DNA: 45 bases, framed from base 1. Each collaborating institution followed its own protocols to collect whole blood in K2EDTA tubes. For TCRbeta analysis, collaborators shipped samples in one of three forms: frozen whole blood, isolated PBMCs, or DNA extracted from either of those sample types. TCRbeta CDR3 regions were amplified from genomic DNA using the immunoSEQ Assay, a bias-controlled multiplex PCR. On the study's bioinformatics: The number of nucleated cells in each sample was estimated by amplification of reference gene primers within the assay. To quantify the absolute abundance of each unique TCRbeta CDR3 rearrangement, sequence reads were collapsed and filtered. Productive Simpson clonality was computed per sample as the square root of Simpson's diversity index over productive rearrangements. TCRdb stores this immuneACCESS table with in-frame sequences only. Part of the clones is absent; in the studies checked, under half of the shortfall reflects unresolved V genes, and no reason is known for the rest. That table gives V, J and clone size, and the DNA gave D and trimming. The sample profile shows 250,000 to 350,000 clones; around four fifths of them were found once. The biggest ten clones account for 1% to 1.5% of the sample.

Paper-wide results and their limitations: Clinical and demographic metadata were provided uncurated, with the amount varying by source and participant.

Note on this clone: Its antigen remains unidentified. Per-base quality was not reported, and no clone a single base away is much larger than it.

Source material: peripheral blood. The receptor was derived from a woman in her forties or fifties with acute or convalescent COVID-19. Recombination connected TRBV6-5 to TRBJ1-2; the junction holds 11 bases that match TRBD1. The nucleotide sequence is TGTGCCAGCAGTCCAGGACAGGGGGCGGGCTATGGCTACACCTTC. This codes for CASSPGQGAGYGYTF.